This TCR beta chain was recorded in a study of graft-versus-host responses after intestinal transplantation. Clones were sequenced by immunoSEQ multiplex PCR, and TCRdb holds only the in-frame ones, with some missing. The profile shows just over 7,500 clones, over 95% of them singletons. The specimen was PBMCs, collected 23 days after intestinal transplant. This sequence was found in a human patient who received an intestinal transplant, so some T cells may come from the graft donor.

The CDR3 DNA is TGTGCCAGCAGCTTGGACGGTCGCACAGATACGCAGTATTTT. Protein: CASSLDGRTDTQYF. V usage is TRBV5-6 and J usage is TRBJ2-3; no firm D call. CDR1 and CDR2 from the germline V gene are SGHDT and YYEEEE. V was trimmed by 0 bases and J by 1 base, leaving 6 bases between them. This CDR3 has 14 amino acids.